The entry below gives a single TCR beta chain sequence along with its context. Its antigen remains unidentified. No much larger clone is present one base from it, and per-base qualities are unavailable. Library preparation was by the immunoSEQ multiplex PCR assay. A mixture of 60 forward primers for TCR Vbeta segments and 13 reverse primers for TCR Jbeta segments was used in the multiplex PCR. The CDR3 region of rearranged TCR beta genes was amplified from genomic DNA with a multiplex PCR assay. Amplified TCR beta libraries were sequenced as 87-base-pair reads on the Illumina HiSeq System. The authors' pipeline ran thus. In a later analysis, some 80 million unique TCR beta chains were counted across the roughly 610 repertoires, and roughly 11 million of these chains were shared by at least two donors. Raw reads were error-corrected and collapsed into unique sequences with a nearest-neighbor algorithm that merged closely related sequences to remove PCR and sequencing errors. CDR3 sequences were aligned to IMGT reference sequences to assign V, D and J gene segments. For a sequence to be retained, a match of at least six nucleotides to both a V gene segment and a J gene segment was required. Rearrangements were called productive when the CDR3 lacked stop codons and stayed in frame with V and J; all others were non-productive. CDR3 was defined according to IMGT convention as the region running from the second conserved V-encoded cysteine to the conserved J-encoded phenylalanine. Sequences without an unambiguous match to a single V gene segment were excluded from the earlier analysis of 450 to 650 of the donors. In an earlier analysis of approximately 590 of the donors, V segments were called functional above 56.7% productive rearrangements and were called segregating when the between-donor standard deviation exceeded 5%. To diagnose cytomegalovirus status from the catalog of TCR beta chain sequences, a statistical classification framework was built. V and J gene assignment, in a later analysis, came from comparing TCR nucleotide sequences with IMGT/GENE-DB human TR gene sequences. The TCRdist pipeline was used in a later analysis to assign CDR3 sequences and most-parsimonious VDJ recombination scenarios. In a later analysis, each TCR beta chain was defined by its CDR3 amino acid sequence together with its V-gene family, and reads without a unique V-gene family were excluded. A later analysis removed 550 to 650 highly shared, low-generation-probability nucleotide sequences to deal with suspected cross-contamination and a sequencing artifact. In a later analysis, a clonal expansion index was calculated for each public chain from normalized within-repertoire ranks of inferred template counts. A later analysis computed generation probabilities with a VDJ recombination model fitted to out-of-frame rearrangements, and checked the results against IGoR. In a later analysis, hypergeometric tests were used to score TCR-TCR, TCR-HLA and TCR-CMV co-occurrence, with a repertoire-size bias correction applied to TCR pairs. To estimate false discovery rates, a later analysis permuted the HLA or CMV assignments 20 times. In a later analysis, co-occurring TCRs were grouped with DBSCAN, and TCRdist sequence similarity was added when clustering was performed within HLA-allele-positive subsets. Repertoires with fewer than 30,000 or more than 120,000 public chains, plus five repertoires with anomalous nucleotide sharing, were excluded from co-occurrence clustering. Here the immuneACCESS table is served through TCRdb, limited to in-frame sequences with V and J called. Missing clones are a known gap in these copies; in checked studies unresolved V genes cover under half, and the rest lacks a known reason. Clonal size and the V and J genes are those of that table, whereas D and trimming came from the DNA. Recorded for this sample are 100,000 to 150,000 clones; around 77% of them occurred a single time. The ten largest make up 0.75% to 0.95% of the sample.

This sample was taken from a study of cytomegalovirus exposure and HLA in healthy donors (dated by TCRdb to about 2017). With regard to the full study: In an earlier analysis of roughly 500 of the donors, around 290 Gb of sequence data and some 120 million unique TCR beta sequences from about 179 million T cells were reported. Approximately 330 gigabases of sequencing data and around 90 million unique TCR sequences made up an early release that covered several hundred HLA-typed donors. The aim of the study was to test whether cataloging public T cell receptors could identify signatures of past pathogen exposure. Of the 398 genotyped donors, less than 90% were placed in the genetic ancestry cluster associated with self-reported Caucasian donors. To predict cytomegalovirus infection status, the study combined high-throughput TCR immunosequencing, statistical association of individual TCRs with disease status, and machine learning. Donor age, sex, ethnicity and CMV serostatus were compiled together with the repertoire data. A later genetic analysis took genome-wide SNP genotypes for about 65% of the 666 donors and used that subset as a discovery cohort. In an earlier analysis of 587 of the donors, high-throughput TCR beta sequencing was used to judge whether each TCR beta V gene segment behaved as functional or pseudogenic. Both class I and class II loci were covered by HLA typing, at four-digit resolution. The study used immunosequencing to profile the T cell repertoires of several hundred subjects and linked those repertoires to cytomegalovirus serostatus. Five DR-DQ haplotypes were handled as single units for association and clustering because linkage in the cohort was strong. In addition to the first cohort of 650 to 800 subjects, a separate validation cohort of under 150 different subjects was used. The later analysis used no new phenotypic data to find candidate immune exposures, relying instead on TCR beta sequences and their occurrence across donors. All discovery cohort repertoires had been generated on a single sequencing platform. Among some 400 genotyped donors of the cohort, an average of about 220,000 unique TCR beta nucleotide sequences was sequenced per donor, of which 15% to 20% were non-productive. A later analysis re-analyzed previously published TCR beta repertoires from approximately 670 donors and added high-resolution HLA genotyping to study TCR occurrence patterns. Typing coverage differed by locus: A, B, C, DRB1 and DQB1 were typed in roughly 620-630 donors, DQA1 in 500 to 550, DPA1 in around 580, and DPB1 in 400 to 490. Here is what the overall study found, with its caveats: In an earlier analysis of 587 of the donors, most TCR beta V segments appeared in productive rearrangements about 90% or about 30% of the time, broadly matching IMGT annotations. This cohort had only TCR beta chains sequenced, and the lack of alpha or paired-chain data limited which features could be detected. While some public TCRs were present in many individuals, most TCR sequences turned up only very rarely across donors. The study gave a list of under 200 TCR beta chains associated with cytomegalovirus. Linkage disequilibrium might explain the correlated functional status among segregating V segments, but an unknown experimental factor could not be ruled out. In both the original and validation cohorts, the classifier was reported to diagnose cytomegalovirus status with high specificity and sensitivity. The earlier analysis of 450 to 700 of the donors excluded roughly 16 rarely observed V segments, including chromosome 9 orphons, because counts were too low. In a later analysis, HLA-associated TCR beta chains showed more clonal expansion and lower generation probabilities than non-associated chains that were equally common. In a later genetic analysis, fewer N-insertions in productive TCRs were reported among donors in an Asian-associated ancestry cluster than the approximately 710-donor mean. Most CMV-associated TCR beta chains appeared to be HLA-restricted in a later analysis, and the HLA associations seemed to be driven largely by CMV exposure. Strong co-occurrence of HLA alleles, especially DR and DQ, made assigning TCR associations to individual alleles difficult. A further reported finding was that TCR beta sequences accurately predicted the HLA-A and HLA-B alleles for most subjects in the first cohort. Roughly uniform sequencing depth across donors was assumed in presence/absence analyses, although this assumption may not hold. A few of the identified cytomegalovirus-associated TCR beta chains were confirmed in vitro to be specific for cytomegalovirus antigens. In a later analysis, several top co-occurrence clusters were reported to appear linked to parvovirus B19, influenza, CMV and Epstein-Barr virus. It was suggested by the authors that the approach could potentially be generalized to other disease states and immunological phenotypes. Specific HLA alleles were associated with roughly 16,000 TCR beta sequences at a false discovery rate of 0.05 in a later analysis. Some IMGT-functional V segments, including TRBV6-2 and TRBV6-3, could not be distinguished by the 87-base-pair reads and were therefore excluded. The sequencing pipeline was judged likely to have produced a cluster of highly shared sequence variants as a technical artifact. V-gene and J-gene trimming of TCR beta chains was associated with a missense DCLRE1C variant in a later genetic analysis, and the association was replicated in an independent cohort. Immune exposure information for the cohort was limited to CMV serostatus. According to a later analysis, TCR association rates differed among HLA loci, with DRB1 alleles showing the most associated TCRs and HLA-C alleles showing the fewest. HLA typing was unavailable for some donors at each locus, so association tests used only the typed subset.

The cohort consisted of approximately 690 healthy bone marrow donors. All cohort members were sampled while nominally healthy, although unrecorded immune exposures were likely present. The donor was CMV seronegative and was included in the group of 352 seronegative cohort members. Every donor gave a peripheral blood sample, and the peripheral blood mononuclear cells from that sample were used for TCR beta sequencing. The Qiagen DNeasy Blood Extraction Kit was used to extract genomic DNA from the blood cell samples. V is cut by 7 bases and J by 0 bases, and the space between the germline ends is 15 bases. CDR1 and CDR2 were assigned from the germline V gene as MNHNS and SASEGT. The CDR3, from cysteine to phenylalanine, totals 15 residues. Here the CDR3 DNA is all that survives: 45 bases in frame from base 1.

Rearrangement joined TRBV6-1 to TRBJ1-2, with a weak D call of TRBD1 (5 bases match). Source material: PBMCs. The source is a woman in her fifties or sixties in good health and CMV-seronegative. The CDR3 region reads CASTLTRGSNYGYTF. The DNA reads TGTGCCAGCACCCTAACCCGGGGGTCTAACTATGGCTACACCTTC.